This T cell receptor (beta chain) is drawn from a study of T-cell reconstitution after alpha-beta-depleted transplantation in children. Concerning this clonotype itself: The antigen is undetermined.

Germline CDR1 reads MGHRA; CDR2 reads YSYEKL. J was trimmed by 5 bases and V by 5 bases; bases with no gene match: 17. The CDR3 totals 19 residues. Unique molecular identifiers were used to barcode this TCRbeta library. TCRdb passed the PCR reads through MiXCR, listing each CDR3 protein once. The table lists fewer than 1 million distinct CDR3 sequences, 16% of them singletons. Study-wide findings and caveats: There were reportedly several hundred expanded graft clones from which alpha-beta T cells came about two months after transplant.

The TCR comes from a male patient younger than 18 who had a stem cell transplant for acute lymphoblastic leukemia, so the T cells may come from the graft donor. Source: PBMCs, mostly from graft donor cells, taken 360 days after TCRalphabeta/CD19-depleted stem cell transplant. The chain combines TRBV4-1 with TRBJ2-7, with 14 bases matching TRBD2. CDR3 in DNA: TGCGCCAGCAGCACGCGTTCCCTATACAGGGGACTAGCGGGAGACGAGCAGTACTTC. This sequence encodes CASSTRSLYRGLAGDEQYF.